Shown below are 30 T cell receptor beta chains from a single sample sequenced in a study of blood T cell repertoires in COVID-19. Some clones are missing from TCRdb's copy, which holds only in-frame ones; the method was immunoSEQ multiplex PCR. The table lists 95,000 or so clones, around 79% of them singletons. The sample taken for sequencing was peripheral blood. All receptors come from a woman older than 75 with active or convalescent COVID-19.

The chain is built from TRBV28 and TRBJ1-6; the D gene is possibly TRBD1 (6 bases). The CDR3 is 16 residues long. Trimming removed 1 base from V and 3 bases from J, with 10 bases in between. The V gene's germline CDR1 is MDHEN and CDR2 SYDVKM. This CDR3 reads CASSLSGGGYNSPLHF. The CDR3 DNA reads as TGTGCCAGCAGTTTATCGGGGGGCGGCTATAATTCACCCCTCCACTTT.

The chain's CDR3 is CASSLKGAIYEQYF. DNA of the CDR3: TGCGCCAGCAGCTTGAAGGGGGCAATCTACGAGCAGTACTTC. The gene calls are TRBV5-1 and TRBJ2-7; 7 bases match TRBD1. V was pared by 1 base and J by 3 bases, with 4 bases of the junction left unmatched. Germline-derived CDR1 and CDR2 are SGHRS and YFSETQ. The CDR3 is 14 residues long.

The V gene is TRBV19, the J gene TRBJ2-3; D gene ambiguous. The CDR3 has 13 amino acids. V was trimmed by 3 bases and J by 8 bases, leaving 12 bases between them. CDR1 and CDR2 (germline): LNHDA, SQIVND (reference sequence). This CDR3 reads CASSILESGTQYF. As DNA, the CDR3 is TGTGCCAGTAGTATTCTAGAGTCTGGTACGCAGTATTTT.

The chain is built from TRBV28 and TRBJ2-1; D remains ambiguous. V lost 2 bases to trimming and J lost 9 bases, with 8 bases between them. In germline, CDR1 is MDHEN, CDR2 SYDVKM. The CDR3 extends over 12 amino acids. The CDR3 loop is CASSLPWSEQFF. CDR3 DNA sequence: TGTGCCAGCAGTTTACCTTGGAGTGAGCAGTTCTTC.

This sequence joins TRBV6-5 and TRBJ1-4, with 7 bases lining up with TRBD1. The CDR3 is 15 amino acids. V shed 5 bases and J 6 bases; nucleotides not matched to a gene: 9. Germline V gives CDR1 MNHEY, CDR2 SVGAGI. The CDR3 bases are TGTGCCAGCAGTCCCGGAGACAGGGTCCATGAAAAACTGTTTTTT. Translated: CASSPGDRVHEKLFF.

The V and J genes are TRBV6-5 and TRBJ2-2; 7 positions match TRBD1. The V and J ends lost 6 bases and 6 bases, in that order; junction bases with no gene match: 7. CDR1 and CDR2 from the germline V gene are MNHEY and SVGAGI. The CDR3 is made up of 14 amino acids. CDR3 sequence (DNA): TGTGCCAGCAGGCAGGGGGAGCGATCCGGGGAGCTGTTTTTT. Amino acids: CASRQGERSGELFF.

This chain uses TRBV29-1 with TRBJ2-1; 8 nucleotides line up with TRBD2. The CDR3 length is 15 residues. Germline V gives CDR1 SQVTM, CDR2 ANQGSEA. The trim removed 3 bases at V and 4 bases at J, leaving 8 bases unmatched. CDR3 nucleotide sequence: TGCAGCGTTGATATGACCGGGAGGGGATACAATGAGCAGTTCTTC. Translation: CSVDMTGRGYNEQFF.

V usage is TRBV27 and J usage is TRBJ2-7; 7 bases fit TRBD1. V trimming: 2 bases; J trimming: 4 bases; junction bases outside the gene matches: 8. The CDR3 covers 15 residues. The germline CDR1 and CDR2 sequences are MNHEY and SMNVEV (reference sequence). CDR3 in DNA: TGTGCCAGCAGTTTACGCACAGGGGCGACATACGAGCAGTACTTC. The encoded protein is CASSLRTGATYEQYF.

The chain employs TRBV24-1 and TRBJ1-1; D is possibly TRBD1 (6 bases). The V gene lost 5 bases and the J gene lost 4 bases, with 13 bases spanning the gap. CDR3 length: 14 residues. The V gene's germline CDR1 is KGHDR and CDR2 SFDVKD. Here the CDR3 reads CATSAGTPSTEAFF. The CDR3 DNA reads as TGTGCCACCAGTGCCGGGACACCATCCACTGAAGCTTTCTTT.

V gene TRBV6-1 combines with J gene TRBJ1-1, with 8 bases that match TRBD1. CDR1 MNHNS and CDR2 SASEGT come from the germline V gene. V lost 2 bases to trimming and J lost 2 bases; unmatched junction nucleotides: 7. This CDR3 has 16 amino acids. This CDR3 is CASSEQGARVNTEAFF. The CDR3 bases are TGTGCCAGCAGTGAACAGGGGGCGCGGGTTAACACTGAAGCTTTCTTT.

This clone was counted between two and nine times. The V gene is TRBV2, the J gene TRBJ1-1, with 8 positions matching TRBD1. The germline CDR1 and CDR2 sequences are SNHLY and FYNNEI. Trimming took 0 bases from V and 5 from J; bases not matched to a gene: 8. The CDR3 runs to 16 residues. DNA of the CDR3: TGTGCCAGCAGTGAAGCGCAGGGGGCGAGGAGGACTGAAGCTTTCTTT. Translating it yields CASSEAQGARRTEAFF.

This clone was found once. The J gene is TRBJ1-2, the V gene TRBV30; the D gene is possibly TRBD1 (6 bases). CDR3 length: 12 amino acids. Trimming cost V 3 bases and J 4 bases, with 9 bases left between them. The germline gives CDR1 GTSNPN, CDR2 SVGIG (reference sequence). The CDR3 here is CAWSTGPYGYTF. The CDR3 coding sequence is TGTGCCTGGAGCACAGGGCCCTATGGCTACACCTTC.

This chain joins TRBV5-6 and TRBJ2-1, with D perhaps matching TRBD2 (6 bases). The CDR3 totals 15 residues. Germline V gene sequence: CDR1 SGHDT, CDR2 YYEEEE. Trimming pared 0 bases from V and 5 bases from J, leaving 12 bases between. CDR3 in DNA: TGTGCCAGCAGCTTGGTAGGGGAGGTCGACAATGAGCAGTTCTTC. As protein: CASSLVGEVDNEQFF.

This chain connects TRBV29-1 to TRBJ2-7, with 15 bases identical to TRBD2. V lost 5 bases to trimming and J lost 4 bases; unmatched junction nucleotides: 6. The CDR3 totals 15 residues. Germline V gene data show CDR1 as SQVTM and CDR2 as ANQGSEA. The CDR3 DNA sequence: TGCAGCGTTCTCGGGACTAGCGGGAGGTCGTACGAGCAGTACTTC. Encoded protein: CSVLGTSGRSYEQYF.

This clone was seen a single time. The J gene is TRBJ1-1, the V gene TRBV10-3; 8 bases line up with TRBD1. The CDR3 contains 14 residues. V shed 4 bases, J shed 4 bases, and the junction held 5 bases outside the gene matches. CDR1 ENHRY and CDR2 SYGVKD come from the germline V gene. CDR3 sequence: CAISGDRSGTEAFF. The CDR3 nucleotides are TGTGCCATCAGTGGGGACAGGTCGGGCACTGAAGCTTTCTTT.

This clone was recorded a few times. The chain links TRBV18 to TRBJ2-1, with 13 bases lining up with TRBD2. V lost 2 bases, J lost 8 bases, and 9 bases stayed unmatched. Germline CDR1 reads KGHSH; CDR2 reads LQKENI. This CDR3 has 17 amino acids. The CDR3 loop is CASSPRTSGRALDEQFF. For the CDR3, the DNA is TGTGCCAGCTCACCAAGAACTAGCGGGAGGGCCTTAGATGAGCAGTTCTTC.

This chain links TRBV14 with TRBJ2-7; 7 bases map to TRBD2. J lost 0 bases, V lost 2 bases, and 1 base had no gene match. This CDR3 has 14 residues. Germline V lookup: CDR1 SGHDN, CDR2 FVKESK. For the CDR3, the DNA is TGTGCCAGCAGCCAAACTAGCGCCTCCTACGAGCAGTACTTC. It codes for CASSQTSASYEQYF. The variable domain in full, with the rest retrieved from reference TRBV14 and TRBJ2-7, is EAGVTQFPSHSVIEKGQTVTLRCDPISGHDNLYWYRRVMGKEIKFLLHFVKESKQDESGMPNNRFLAERTGGTYSTLKVQPAELEDSGVYFCASSQTSASYEQYFGPGTRLTVT.

The chain recombines TRBV6-5 with TRBJ1-1; D may be TRBD1 (6 bases). The V gene's germline CDR1 is MNHEY and CDR2 SVGAGI. The CDR3 spans 15 residues. V lost 0 bases and J lost 1, with 9 bases in between. CDR3 in DNA: TGTGCCAGCAGTTACTCACAGGGTACGAACACTGAAGCTTTCTTT. Its translation is CASSYSQGTNTEAFF.

The chain links TRBV5-4 to TRBJ2-5; D is uncertain. Trimming took 4 bases from V and 3 from J, leaving 4 bases between them. This CDR3 spans 11 amino acids. The germline gives CDR1 SGHNT, CDR2 YYREEE (reference sequence). The CDR3 DNA follows: TGTGCCAGCAGCCTTGAAGAGACCCAGTACTTC. It specifies CASSLEETQYF.

This CDR3 reads CASSETGGYGEQYF. CDR3 sequence (DNA): TGTGCCAGCAGTGAGACAGGGGGGTACGGCGAGCAGTACTTC. V gene TRBV2 combines with J gene TRBJ2-7; 9 bases agree with TRBD1. CDR1 is SNHLY, CDR2 FYNNEI, per germline. The V segment lost 3 bases and the J segment 6 bases; nucleotides outside the gene matches: 6. This CDR3 contains 14 residues.

This clone appeared a few times. V gene TRBV29-1 combines with J gene TRBJ2-1, with 7 bases lining up with TRBD1. CDR3 length: 12 residues. The junction had 6 bases not matched to a gene; V was cut back by 7 bases and J by 6 bases. Germline lookup yields CDR1 SQVTM and CDR2 ANQGSEA. The CDR3: CSAKTGSNEQFF. The CDR3 region has the DNA TGCAGCGCAAAGACAGGGTCCAATGAGCAGTTCTTC.

V usage is TRBV2 and J usage is TRBJ1-5, with 7 bases lining up with TRBD1. This CDR3 has 13 amino acids. V lost 7 bases to trimming and J lost 4 bases; unmatched junction nucleotides: 4. Germline CDR1 reads SNHLY; CDR2 reads FYNNEI. The CDR3 DNA is TGTGCCAGCAACCGGGACAGAAATCAGCCCCAGCATTTT. Translation: CASNRDRNQPQHF.

The chain couples TRBV6-2 or TRBV6-3 to TRBJ2-1, with 8 bases lining up with TRBD2. CDR3 size: 15 residues. Germline V gene lookup returns CDR1 MNHEY and CDR2 SVGEGT. The J segment lost 8 bases and the V segment lost 2 bases, leaving 8 bases of the junction unmatched. The CDR3: CASSYGTGGPDEQFF. CDR3 DNA: TGTGCCAGCAGTTACGGGACGGGAGGGCCGGATGAGCAGTTCTTC.

The gene calls are TRBV28 and TRBJ2-1, with TRBD2 matching 10 bases. In germline, CDR1 is MDHEN, CDR2 SYDVKM. The CDR3 spans 18 residues. Germline trimming cut 8 bases from V and 0 bases from J; bases unmatched to any gene: 13. CDR3 region: CASLGLAGVRSSYNEQFF. CDR3 nucleotides: TGTGCCAGCCTAGGCCTAGCGGGAGTCAGGAGCTCCTACAATGAGCAGTTCTTC.

The chain is built from TRBV29-1 and TRBJ1-3; the match to TRBD1 covers 7 bases. J gave up 3 bases and V 6 bases, and 11 bases lay outside the gene matches. CDR3 length: 15 amino acids. The germline gives CDR1 SQVTM, CDR2 ANQGSEA. CDR3 protein: CSVSGETGHGNTIYF. CDR3 coding DNA: TGCAGCGTCTCCGGGGAGACAGGGCATGGAAACACCATATATTTT.

The chain joins TRBV5-4 to TRBJ2-2; 8 positions agree with TRBD2. The V segment lost 0 bases and the J segment 2 bases; nucleotides outside the gene matches: 3. The CDR3 runs 16 residues. Germline V gene sequence: CDR1 SGHNT, CDR2 YYREEE (reference sequence). The CDR3 DNA reads as TGTGCCAGCAGCTTGGGCGGGAGGATCAACACCGGGGAGCTGTTTTTT. Encoded protein: CASSLGGRINTGELFF.

This rearrangement joins TRBV25-1 to TRBJ1-2; tentative D call: TRBD1 (5 bases). This CDR3 is 15 amino acids long. With 3 bases removed from V and 7 bases from J, the gap between germline ends came to 18 bases. Looked up from germline, CDR1 is MGHDK and CDR2 is SYGVNS. CDR3 nucleotide sequence: TGTGCCAGCAGTGACGGGGGAAGGGGTGATTCTGGCTACACCTTC. Protein sequence: CASSDGGRGDSGYTF.

In regard to this clone: The DNA is omitted, as the CDR3 cannot be located on it reliably, and the CDR3 follows TCRdb's listing. The chain recombines TRBV9 with TRBJ2-1; TRBD1 was called by the table and not checked on the DNA. The CDR3 is 13 residues long, counting both termini. Per the germline V gene, CDR1 is SGDLS and CDR2 is YYNGEE. CDR3 protein: CASSVASGTGQFF.

V is TRBV7-6 and J is TRBJ2-2; D possibly corresponds to TRBD1 (5 bases). The germline V and J ends were trimmed by 2 bases and 11 bases, with 9 bases remaining between them. The CDR3 length is 12 residues. The germline gives CDR1 SGHVS, CDR2 FNYEAQ. In DNA, the CDR3 is TGTGCCAGCAGCTTACGGCAGGGTGAGCTGTTTTTT. This gives the protein CASSLRQGELFF.

This clone was seen once. The CDR3 is CASSRALAGRQETQYF. In DNA, the CDR3 is TGTGCCAGCAGCCGGGCCCTAGCGGGGAGGCAAGAGACCCAGTACTTC. The chain carries TRBV6-2 or TRBV6-3 and TRBJ2-5; 9 bases line up with TRBD2. Germline CDR1 is MNHEY and CDR2 is SVGEGT. CDR3 length: 16 residues. V shed 6 bases, J shed 2 bases, and the junction held 10 bases outside the gene matches.